This T cell receptor (beta chain) is drawn from a study of tumor-infiltrating lymphocytes in primary liver carcinoma. Overall study results and limits: Presence in all five tumor regions was observed for only about 7.5-24% of top clones.

Total RNA (around 500 ng) served as template for TCR beta cDNA synthesis primed by a constant-region primer. Three-round nested multiplex PCR performed with slightly modified ARM-PCR produced the TCR beta libraries. TRBV1-TRBV30 forward and Cbeta reverse primers drove the first two roughly 10-cycle rounds. TCRdb redid the calling of the multiplex PCR reads with MiXCR, one entry per CDR3 protein. This sample has roughly 100,000 distinct CDR3 sequences; 82% occur once, and the top ten carry approximately 20%. The CDR3 has 16 amino acids. Germline V gene sequence: CDR1 SGHAT, CDR2 FQDESV (reference sequence). V dropped 5 bases and J dropped 0 bases, with 13 bases sitting between them. Between roughly 20 and 30 mg of unsorted bulk tissue served as the source from which RNA and DNA were co-extracted. Patients' primary liver carcinoma was surgically resected. The patients carried chronic HBV infection and had received no treatment.

With respect to this clonotype: Its antigen remains unknown. Given the absence of the conserved phenylalanine or tryptophan at the CDR3 end, a read error is likely.

The J gene is TRBJ2-2, the V gene TRBV11-1; D might be TRBD2 (6 bases). Sequencing used liver tumor tissue from sampling region 3. Subset here: tumor region T3, left-lateral pole. This sequence originates from a man aged 40-49 years with primary liver carcinoma and hepatitis B virus infection. The DNA of the CDR3 is TGTGCCAGCAGCGACTATAGCGGAGCGAACACCGGGGAGCTGTTTTCT. Amino acid sequence: CASSDYSGANTGELFS.